The 13 T cell receptor beta chains given below trace back to one sample, sequenced in a study of T cell responses to AZD1222 COVID-19 vaccine. Clones were read by immunoSEQ multiplex PCR, and TCRdb kept only the in-frame ones, dropping some. This sample has over 90,000 clones; 88% occur once, and the top ten carry approximately 22%. The input for sequencing was peripheral blood, taken on day 0 of AZD1222 vaccination. The receptors originated from an adult in good health.

The chain uses TRBV9 and TRBJ1-2; D gene unclear. The germline V gene encodes CDR1 SGDLS and CDR2 YYNGEE. V lost 0 bases, J lost 0 bases, and 6 bases lay in between. The CDR3 totals 14 residues. The CDR3 loop is CASSVEGSNYGYTF. The DNA of the CDR3 is TGTGCCAGCAGCGTAGAAGGCTCTAACTATGGCTACACCTTC.

This sequence joins TRBV27 and TRBJ1-6, with D possibly matching TRBD1 (5 bases). CDR1 and CDR2 (germline): MNHEY, SMNVEV (reference sequence). The ends were cut back, 3 bases at V and 3 bases at J, with 15 bases in the middle. The CDR3 is 17 residues long. CDR3 amino acids: CASSFSGTFHYNSPLHF. DNA for the CDR3: TGTGCCAGCAGTTTTTCCGGGACCTTTCACTATAATTCACCCCTCCACTTT.

This clone came up a few times. The chain has TRBV7-2 and TRBJ2-2; the D is unclear. The CDR3 is 13 amino acids. With 0 bases removed from V and 6 bases from J, the gap between germline ends came to 5 bases. Germline V CDR1 and CDR2: SGHTA, FQGNSA. The DNA for the CDR3 is TGTGCCAGCAGCTTAGCGATGGCCGGGGAGCTGTTTTTT. Translation gives CASSLAMAGELFF.

The J gene is TRBJ2-1, the V gene TRBV18; 7 bases are shared with TRBD1. The CDR3 is 13 residues long. Per germline, CDR1 KGHSH and CDR2 LQKENI. V gave up 2 bases and J gave up 7 bases; unmatched junction bases: 2. CDR3 bases: TGTGCCAGCTCACCATTCAGGGGGAATGAGCAGTTCTTC. As protein: CASSPFRGNEQFF.

V gene TRBV7-9 combines with J gene TRBJ1-2; TRBD1 matches at 9 bases. V was clipped by 3 bases and J by 8 bases; unmatched bases: 10. CDR3 length: 15 amino acids. Germline CDR1 is SEHNR and CDR2 is FQNEAQ (reference sequence). CDR3 coding DNA: TGTGCCAGCAGCTTTAACCCCTCGGGACAGGGCGGCTACACCTTC. This gives the protein CASSFNPSGQGGYTF.

The genes are TRBV13 and TRBJ2-5; D is possibly TRBD2 (6 bases). This CDR3 contains 14 residues. Germline V CDR1 and CDR2: PRHDT, FYEKMQ (reference sequence). Trimming stripped 4 bases from V and 7 bases from J, with 16 bases between. CDR3 bases: TGTGCCAGCAGCTACCGGGACGTGGGGGGGACCCAGTACTTC. As protein: CASSYRDVGGTQYF.

CDR3 in amino acids: CASSSRTENSPLHF. The DNA for the CDR3 is TGTGCCAGCAGCTCAAGGACAGAGAATTCACCCCTCCACTTT. J is TRBJ1-6 and V is TRBV11-1; D perhaps matches TRBD1 (6 bases). The V and J ends lost 4 bases and 7 bases respectively, with 11 bases between them. The germline gives CDR1 SGHAT, CDR2 FQDESV (reference sequence). The CDR3 is made up of 14 amino acids. Full variable domain (remainder filled in from reference TRBV11-1 and TRBJ1-6): EAEVAQSPRYKITEKSQAVAFWCDPISGHATLYWYRQILGQGPELLVQFQDESVVDDSQLPKDRFSAERLKGVDSTLKIQPAELGDSAMYLCASSSRTENSPLHFGNGTRLTVT.

The rearrangement links TRBV6-2 or TRBV6-3 to TRBJ2-7; TRBD2 matches at 15 bases. The J segment lost 0 bases and the V segment lost 6 bases, leaving 12 bases of the junction unmatched. This CDR3 spans 19 amino acids. Per germline, CDR1 MNHEY and CDR2 SVGEGT. The CDR3 nucleotides are TGTGCCAGCAGCCGCGCCGGACTAGCGGGAGGGAGGAGCTCCTACGAGCAGTACTTC. Residues: CASSRAGLAGGRSSYEQYF.

The V gene is TRBV7-2, the J gene TRBJ1-4; 11 positions match TRBD1. Germline V lookup: CDR1 SGHTA, CDR2 FQGNSA. V dropped 1 base and J dropped 7; count of bases not matched to a gene: 2. The CDR3 loop spans 15 amino acids. This chain's CDR3 is CASSLVGTGGEKLFF. The DNA of the CDR3 is TGTGCCAGCAGCTTAGTGGGGACAGGGGGTGAAAAACTGTTTTTT.

In DNA form, the CDR3 reads TGCGCCAGCAGACGATCGGGACAGGGCACCACCTACGAGCAGTACTTC. This sequence encodes CASRRSGQGTTYEQYF. The J gene is TRBJ2-7, the V gene TRBV5-1, with 9 bases aligning to TRBD1. CDR3 length: 16 amino acids. CDR1 SGHRS and CDR2 YFSETQ come from the germline V gene. V was pared by 5 bases and J by 2 bases, with 11 bases of the junction left unmatched.

This chain joins TRBV24-1 and TRBJ2-1; D is undetermined. The germline V gene encodes CDR1 KGHDR and CDR2 SFDVKD. Trimming stripped 4 bases from V and 7 bases from J, with 10 bases between. This CDR3 contains 13 residues. CDR3 in amino acids: CATSDGYHNEQFF. The CDR3 region has the DNA TGTGCCACCAGTGACGGATACCATAATGAGCAGTTCTTC.

The V call is TRBV30, the J call TRBJ1-2, with 7 bases that match TRBD1. Germline CDR1 is GTSNPN and CDR2 is SVGIG (reference sequence). V lost 0 bases and J lost 6; bases outside the gene matches: 4. The CDR3 sequence is 13 residues long. The CDR3 DNA sequence: TGTGCCTGGAGTGTTCAACAGGGGCATGGCTACACCTTC. Amino acids: CAWSVQQGHGYTF.

For this clone: The junction and the germline gene differ at one end; a read error may be behind it. The chain links TRBV15 to TRBJ2-7; TRBD1 matches 9 bases. This CDR3 has 15 amino acids. Germline loops: CDR1 LNHNV, CDR2 YYDKDF (reference sequence). CDR3 bases: TGTACCACCAGCAGAGAGGGACAGGGCTCCTACGAGCAGTACTTC. This codes for CTTSREGQGSYEQYF.